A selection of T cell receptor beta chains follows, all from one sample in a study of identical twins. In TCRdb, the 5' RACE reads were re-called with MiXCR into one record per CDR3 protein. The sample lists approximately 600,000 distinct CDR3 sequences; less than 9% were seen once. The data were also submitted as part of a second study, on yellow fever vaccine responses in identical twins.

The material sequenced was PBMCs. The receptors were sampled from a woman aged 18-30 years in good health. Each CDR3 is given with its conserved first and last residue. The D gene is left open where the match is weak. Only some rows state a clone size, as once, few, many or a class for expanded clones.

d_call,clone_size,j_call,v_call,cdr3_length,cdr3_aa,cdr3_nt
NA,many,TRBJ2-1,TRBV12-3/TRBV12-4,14,CASSLTTRYNEQFF,TGTGCCAGCAGTTTGACTACTCGATACAATGAGCAGTTCTTC
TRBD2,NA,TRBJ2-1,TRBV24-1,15,CATRGTSGTYNEQFF,TGTGCCACCAGAGGGACTAGCGGGACCTACAATGAGCAGTTCTTC
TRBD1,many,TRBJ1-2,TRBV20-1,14,CSASLNRGNYGYTF,TGCAGTGCTAGCCTCAACAGGGGGAACTATGGCTACACCTTC
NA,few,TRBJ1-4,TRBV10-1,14,CASSVGQANEKLFF,TGCGCCAGCAGTGTTGGACAAGCTAATGAAAAACTGTTTTTT
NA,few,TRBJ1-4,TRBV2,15,CASSEPEGGSEKLFF,TGTGCCAGCAGTGAACCCGAGGGAGGTAGTGAAAAACTGTTTTTT
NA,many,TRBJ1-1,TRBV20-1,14,CSARDLRRNTEAFF,TGCAGTGCTAGAGACCTAAGACGGAACACTGAAGCTTTCTTT
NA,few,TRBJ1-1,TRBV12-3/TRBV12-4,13,CASRRDPFTEAFF,TGTGCCAGCAGGAGAGACCCGTTCACTGAAGCTTTCTTT
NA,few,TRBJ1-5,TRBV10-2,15,CASSESGPSNQPQHF,TGCGCCAGCAGTGAGTCGGGGCCTAGCAATCAGCCCCAGCATTTT
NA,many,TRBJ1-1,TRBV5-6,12,CASSRGTSEAFF,TGTGCCAGCAGCCGGGGGACCTCTGAAGCTTTCTTT
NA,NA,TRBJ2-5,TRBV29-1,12,CSVYRYQETQYF,TGCAGCGTCTACAGGTACCAAGAGACCCAGTACTTC
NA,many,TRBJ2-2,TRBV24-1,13,CATGTDWGGELFF,TGTGCCACCGGGACTGATTGGGGCGGGGAGCTGTTTTTT